Listed below are T cell receptor beta chains from one sample, sequenced in a study of TIL therapy for anti-PD-1-resistant metastatic lung cancer. Produced via immunoSEQ multiplex PCR; TCRdb's table is partial and in-frame only. This table has around 20,000 clones, 60% to 80% appearing once. Material: blood, obtained at baseline. These receptor sequences come from a person aged 25 to 85 with non-small cell lung cancer. Each CDR3 is given with its conserved first and last residue.

v_gene: TRBV27
j_gene: TRBJ1-1
CDR3aa: CASSLRQNTEAFF

v_gene: TRBV10-3
j_gene: TRBJ2-3
CDR3aa: CAISASGRDTQYF

v_gene: TRBV9
j_gene: TRBJ2-4
CDR3aa: CASSVGAKNIQYF

v_gene: TRBV25-1
j_gene: TRBJ2-1
CDR3aa: CASSEYDRGDLNEQFF

v_gene: TRBV7-2
j_gene: TRBJ1-1
CDR3aa: CASSTRTGALRTEAFF

v_gene: TRBV4-3
j_gene: TRBJ1-6
CDR3aa: CASSQDRQANSPLHF

v_gene: TRBV28
j_gene: TRBJ2-2
CDR3aa: CASRAGTADGELFF

v_gene: TRBV25-1
j_gene: TRBJ2-1
CDR3aa: CASSRHSSSYNEQFF

v_gene: TRBV5-1
j_gene: TRBJ1-1
CDR3aa: CASSLWGMNTEAFF

v_gene: TRBV5-1
j_gene: TRBJ2-7
CDR3aa: CASSLGQNEQYF

v_gene: TRBV3-1/TRBV3-2
j_gene: TRBJ2-7
CDR3aa: CASRYIAGGPREQYF

v_gene: TRBV6-5
j_gene: TRBJ1-2
CDR3aa: CASSYGSYGYTF

v_gene: TRBV5-6
j_gene: TRBJ2-6
CDR3aa: CASSIGLGGSGANVLTF